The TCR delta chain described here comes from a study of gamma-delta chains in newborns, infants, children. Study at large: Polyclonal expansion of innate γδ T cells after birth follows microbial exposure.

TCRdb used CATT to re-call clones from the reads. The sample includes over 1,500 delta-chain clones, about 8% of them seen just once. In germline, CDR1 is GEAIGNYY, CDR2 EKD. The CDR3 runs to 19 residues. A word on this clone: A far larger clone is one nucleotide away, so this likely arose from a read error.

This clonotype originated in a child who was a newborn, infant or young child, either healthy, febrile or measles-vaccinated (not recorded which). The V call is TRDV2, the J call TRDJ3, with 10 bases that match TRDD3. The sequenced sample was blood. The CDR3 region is CACDKYWGMSSWDTRRMFF. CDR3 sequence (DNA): TGTGCCTGTGACAAATACTGGGGGATGAGCTCCTGGGACACCCGACGGATGTTTTTC.